Below, one T cell receptor beta chain is given with its context. Antigen unknown. The data stem from a study of cytomegalovirus exposure and HLA in healthy donors. 13 Jbeta primers and 60 Vbeta primers were used for the PCR. Here immunoSEQ multiplex PCR was the method, and the copy in TCRdb shows in-frame clones only, minus some. Of about 130,000 clones in the sample, 80% to 85% are singletons; the top ten hold about 0.74%. The CDR3 covers 14 residues. V lost 5 bases, J lost 0 bases, and 9 bases lay in between. Looked up from germline, CDR1 is SEHNR and CDR2 is FQNEAQ (reference sequence). Overall study results and limits: The HLA-A and HLA-B alleles of most subjects were reportedly predicted accurately from TCR beta sequences. Sequencing likely caused a cluster of highly shared sequence variants. Analysis was performed later, and it showed HLA-associated TCR beta chains to be more clonally expanded than equally common others.

The specimen sequenced was PBMCs. The receptor's source is a man aged 18 to 30 in good health and CMV-seronegative. The rearrangement links TRBV7-9 to TRBJ2-3; TRBD2 is a possible D gene (5 bases). CDR3 in amino acids: CASSQLDSTDTQYF. Written as DNA, the CDR3 is TGTGCCAGCAGCCAACTAGATAGCACAGATACGCAGTATTTT.